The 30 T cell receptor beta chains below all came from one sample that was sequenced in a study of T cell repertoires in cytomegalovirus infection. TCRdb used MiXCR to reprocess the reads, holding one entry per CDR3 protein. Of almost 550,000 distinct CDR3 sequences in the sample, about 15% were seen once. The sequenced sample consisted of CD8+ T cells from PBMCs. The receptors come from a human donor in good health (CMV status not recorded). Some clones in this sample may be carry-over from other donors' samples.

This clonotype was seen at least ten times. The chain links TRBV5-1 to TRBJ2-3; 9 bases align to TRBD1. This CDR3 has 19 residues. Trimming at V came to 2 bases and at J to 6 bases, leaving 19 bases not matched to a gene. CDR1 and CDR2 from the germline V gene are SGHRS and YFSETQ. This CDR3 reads CASSFGRTGTGTRGDTQYF. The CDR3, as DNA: TGCGCCAGCAGCTTTGGGAGGACCGGGACAGGGACCCGTGGGGATACGCAGTATTTT.

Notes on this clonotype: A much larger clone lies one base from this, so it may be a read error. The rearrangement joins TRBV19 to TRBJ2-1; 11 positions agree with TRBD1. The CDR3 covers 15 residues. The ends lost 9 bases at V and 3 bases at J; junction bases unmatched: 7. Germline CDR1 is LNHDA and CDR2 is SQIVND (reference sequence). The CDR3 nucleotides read TGTGCCAGAACCCCGGACAGGGGGCTCTACAATGAGCAGTTCTTC. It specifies CARTPDRGLYNEQFF.

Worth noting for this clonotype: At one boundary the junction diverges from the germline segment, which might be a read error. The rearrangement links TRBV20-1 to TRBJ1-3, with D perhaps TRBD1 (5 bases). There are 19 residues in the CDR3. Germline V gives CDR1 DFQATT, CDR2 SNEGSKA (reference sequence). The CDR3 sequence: CSARDDDWGRQLSGNTLYF. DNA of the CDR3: TGCAGTGCTAGAGATGATGATTGGGGCAGGCAACTCTCTGGAAACACCTTATATTTT.

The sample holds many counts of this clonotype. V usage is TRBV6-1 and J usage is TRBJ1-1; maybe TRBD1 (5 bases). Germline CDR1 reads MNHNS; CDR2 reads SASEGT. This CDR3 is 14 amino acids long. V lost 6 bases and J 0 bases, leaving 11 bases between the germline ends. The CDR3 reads CASRTTVLNTEAFF. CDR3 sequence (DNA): TGTGCCAGCAGGACGACAGTATTGAACACTGAAGCTTTCTTT.

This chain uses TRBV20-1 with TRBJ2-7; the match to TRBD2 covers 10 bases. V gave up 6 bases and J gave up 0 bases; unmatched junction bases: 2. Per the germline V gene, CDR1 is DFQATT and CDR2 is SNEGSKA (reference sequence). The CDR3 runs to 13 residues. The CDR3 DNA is TGCAGTGCCCTAGCGGGAGACTCCTACGAGCAGTACTTC. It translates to CSALAGDSYEQYF.

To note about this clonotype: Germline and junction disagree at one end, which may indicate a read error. The CDR3 nucleotides are TGTGCCAGCATTGAAAGACTAGCGGGAGACTTCGGGAATGAGCAGTTCTTC. Protein: CASIERLAGDFGNEQFF. V gene TRBV6-1 combines with J gene TRBJ2-1, with 12 bases fitting TRBD2. Germline V CDR1 and CDR2: MNHNS, SASEGT. This CDR3 is built from 17 residues.

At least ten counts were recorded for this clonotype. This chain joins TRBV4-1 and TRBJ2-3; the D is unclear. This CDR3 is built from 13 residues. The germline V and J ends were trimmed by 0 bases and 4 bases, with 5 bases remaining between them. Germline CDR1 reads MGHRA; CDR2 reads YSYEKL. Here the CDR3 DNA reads TGCGCCAGCAGCCAAGAGATCTCAGATACGCAGTATTTT. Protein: CASSQEISDTQYF.

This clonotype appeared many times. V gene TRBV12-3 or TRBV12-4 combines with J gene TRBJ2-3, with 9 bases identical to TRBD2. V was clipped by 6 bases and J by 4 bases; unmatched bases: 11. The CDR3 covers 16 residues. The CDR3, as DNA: TGTGCCAGCAGCCCTCTCGGTAGCGGGGGTCCAGATACGCAGTATTTT. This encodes CASSPLGSGGPDTQYF.

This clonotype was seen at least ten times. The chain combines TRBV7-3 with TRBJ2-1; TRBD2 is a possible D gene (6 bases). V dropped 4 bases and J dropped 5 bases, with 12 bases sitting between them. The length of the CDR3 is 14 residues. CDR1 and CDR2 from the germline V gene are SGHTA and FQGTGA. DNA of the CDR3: TGTGCCAGCAGCTCCGGGACTGGTAACAATGAGCAGTTCTTC. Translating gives CASSSGTGNNEQFF.

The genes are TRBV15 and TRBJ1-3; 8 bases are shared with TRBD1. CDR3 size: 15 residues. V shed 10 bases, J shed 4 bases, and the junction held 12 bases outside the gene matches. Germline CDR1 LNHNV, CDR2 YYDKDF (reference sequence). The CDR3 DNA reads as TGTGCCATACTCAAACAGGGGGAGAACGGAAACACCATATATTTT. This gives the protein CAILKQGENGNTIYF.

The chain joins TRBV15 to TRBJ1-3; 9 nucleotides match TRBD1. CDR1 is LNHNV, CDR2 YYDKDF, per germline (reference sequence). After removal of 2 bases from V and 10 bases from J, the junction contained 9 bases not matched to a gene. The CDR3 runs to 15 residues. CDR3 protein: CATSRSGTGILTIYF. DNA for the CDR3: TGTGCCACCAGCAGATCCGGGACAGGGATTTTGACCATATATTTT.

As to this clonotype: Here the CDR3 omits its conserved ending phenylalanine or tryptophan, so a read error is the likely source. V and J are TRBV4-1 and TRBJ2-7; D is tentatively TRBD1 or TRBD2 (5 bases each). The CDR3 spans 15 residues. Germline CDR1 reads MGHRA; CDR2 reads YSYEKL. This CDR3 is CASSQPGDGSYEQYL. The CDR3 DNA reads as TGTGCCAGCAGCCAACCCGGGGACGGCTCCTACGAGCAGTACTTA.

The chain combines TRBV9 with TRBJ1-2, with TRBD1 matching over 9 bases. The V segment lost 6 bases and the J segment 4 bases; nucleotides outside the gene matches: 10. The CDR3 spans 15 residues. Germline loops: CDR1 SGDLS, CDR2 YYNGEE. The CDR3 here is CASNKATGGSYGYTF. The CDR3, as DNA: TGTGCCAGCAATAAGGCGACAGGGGGAAGCTATGGCTACACCTTC.

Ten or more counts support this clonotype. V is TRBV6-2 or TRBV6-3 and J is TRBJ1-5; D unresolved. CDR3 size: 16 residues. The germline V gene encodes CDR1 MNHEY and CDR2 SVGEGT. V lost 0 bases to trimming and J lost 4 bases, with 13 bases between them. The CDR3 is CASSYSLRTRNQPQHF. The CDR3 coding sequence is TGTGCCAGCAGTTACTCGCTTAGGACCCGGAATCAGCCCCAGCATTTT.

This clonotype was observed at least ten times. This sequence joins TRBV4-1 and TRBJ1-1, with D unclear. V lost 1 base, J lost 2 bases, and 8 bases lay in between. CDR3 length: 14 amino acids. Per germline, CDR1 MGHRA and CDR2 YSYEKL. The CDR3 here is CASSQVEGNTEAFF. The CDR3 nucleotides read TGCGCCAGCAGCCAAGTTGAGGGCAACACTGAAGCTTTCTTT.

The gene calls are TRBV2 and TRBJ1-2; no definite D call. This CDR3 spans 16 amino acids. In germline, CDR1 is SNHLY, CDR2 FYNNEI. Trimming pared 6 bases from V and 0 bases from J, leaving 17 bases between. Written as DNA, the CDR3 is TGTGCCAGCAGGGCTACTTTTGACGGGACTAACTATGGCTACACCTTC. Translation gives CASRATFDGTNYGYTF.

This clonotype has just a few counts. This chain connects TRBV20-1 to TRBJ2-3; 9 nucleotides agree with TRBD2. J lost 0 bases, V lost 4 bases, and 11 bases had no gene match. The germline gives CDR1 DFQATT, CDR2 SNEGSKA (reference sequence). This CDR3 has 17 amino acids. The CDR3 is CSATLAGQATSTDTQYF. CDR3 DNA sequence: TGCAGTGCTACACTAGCGGGCCAAGCTACTAGCACAGATACGCAGTATTTT.

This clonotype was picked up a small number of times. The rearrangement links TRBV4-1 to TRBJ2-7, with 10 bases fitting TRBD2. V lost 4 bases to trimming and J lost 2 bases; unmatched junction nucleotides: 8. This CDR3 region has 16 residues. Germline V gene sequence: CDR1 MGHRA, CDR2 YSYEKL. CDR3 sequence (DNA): TGCGCCAGCAGCCCTTTAAGGGGGACTAGCGCCTACGAGCAGTACTTC. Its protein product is CASSPLRGTSAYEQYF.

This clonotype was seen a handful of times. DNA of the CDR3: TGTGCCAGCAGTTACTCGGGCAGGGCGAGTGAAGCTTTCTTT. It codes for CASSYSGRASEAFF. V and J are TRBV6-6 and TRBJ1-1, with D possibly matching TRBD1 (5 bases). Germline V gives CDR1 MNHNY, CDR2 SVGAGI (reference sequence). V was cut by 0 bases and J by 7 bases, with 12 bases left in between. The CDR3 runs 14 residues.

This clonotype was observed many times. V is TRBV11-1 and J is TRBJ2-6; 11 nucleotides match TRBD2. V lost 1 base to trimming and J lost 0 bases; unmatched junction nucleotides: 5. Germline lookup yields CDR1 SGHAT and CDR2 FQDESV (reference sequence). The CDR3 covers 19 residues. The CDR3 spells CASSLGRLAGGSGANVLTF. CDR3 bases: TGTGCCAGCAGCTTAGGTCGCCTAGCGGGGGGCTCTGGGGCCAACGTCCTGACTTTC.

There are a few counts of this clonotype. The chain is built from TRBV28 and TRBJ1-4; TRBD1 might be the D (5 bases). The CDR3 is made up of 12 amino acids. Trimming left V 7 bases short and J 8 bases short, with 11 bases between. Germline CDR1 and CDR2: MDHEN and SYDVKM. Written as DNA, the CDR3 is TGTGCCAGCACCAGGGTGAAGGAAAAACTGTTTTTT. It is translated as CASTRVKEKLFF.

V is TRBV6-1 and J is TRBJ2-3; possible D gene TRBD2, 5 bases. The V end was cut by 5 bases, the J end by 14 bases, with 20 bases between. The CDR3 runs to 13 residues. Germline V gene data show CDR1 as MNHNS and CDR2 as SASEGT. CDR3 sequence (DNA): TGTGCCAGCAGTTTCCCCGGGGTAGATACGACGTATTTT. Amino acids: CASSFPGVDTTYF.

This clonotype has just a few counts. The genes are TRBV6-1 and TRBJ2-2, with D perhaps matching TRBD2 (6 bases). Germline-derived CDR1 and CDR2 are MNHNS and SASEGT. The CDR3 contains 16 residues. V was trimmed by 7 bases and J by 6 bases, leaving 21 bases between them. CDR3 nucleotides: TGTGCCAGCACCCCCAATGGGCCCTCGGGGGCCGGGGAGCTGTTTTTT. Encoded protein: CASTPNGPSGAGELFF.

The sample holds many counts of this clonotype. Here the CDR3 reads CASSSAGASNEKLFF. The CDR3 region has the DNA TGTGCCAGCAGCTCTGCTGGGGCGTCTAATGAAAAACTGTTTTTT. The J gene is TRBJ1-4, the V gene TRBV7-2, with D possibly being TRBD1 (5 bases). There are 15 residues in the CDR3. With 4 bases removed from V and 3 bases from J, the gap between germline ends came to 12 bases. Germline CDR1 is SGHTA and CDR2 is FQGNSA. The complete variable domain, with remaining parts taken from reference TRBV7-2 and TRBJ1-4, reads GAGVSQSPSNKVTEKGKDVELRCDPISGHTALYWYRQSLGQGLEFLIYFQGNSAPDKSGLPSDRFSAERTGGSVSTLTIQRTQQEDSAVYLCASSSAGASNEKLFFGSGTQLSVL.

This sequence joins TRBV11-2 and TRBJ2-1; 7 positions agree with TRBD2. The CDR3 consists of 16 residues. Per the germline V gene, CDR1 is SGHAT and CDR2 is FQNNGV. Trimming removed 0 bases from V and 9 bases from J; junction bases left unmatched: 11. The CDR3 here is CASSLEGGTFFGEQFF. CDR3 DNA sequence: TGTGCCAGCAGCTTAGAGGGGGGGACCTTCTTTGGTGAGCAGTTCTTC.

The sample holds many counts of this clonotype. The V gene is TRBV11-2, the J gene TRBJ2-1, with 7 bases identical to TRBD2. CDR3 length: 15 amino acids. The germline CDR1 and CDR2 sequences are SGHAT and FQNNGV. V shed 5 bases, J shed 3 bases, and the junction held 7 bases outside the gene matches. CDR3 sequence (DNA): TGTGCCAGCAGCGTAAACCGGGACTACTACAATGAGCAGTTCTTC. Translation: CASSVNRDYYNEQFF. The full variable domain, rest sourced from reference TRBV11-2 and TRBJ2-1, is EAGVAQSPRYKIIEKRQSVAFWCNPISGHATLYWYQQILGQGPKLLIQFQNNGVVDDSQLPKDRFSAERLKGVDSTLKIQPAKLEDSAVYLCASSVNRDYYNEQFFGPGTRLTVL.

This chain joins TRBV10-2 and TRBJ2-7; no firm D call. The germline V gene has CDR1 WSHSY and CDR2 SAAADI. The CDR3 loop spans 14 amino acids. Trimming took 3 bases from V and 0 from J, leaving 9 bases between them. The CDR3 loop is CASSDSDTSYEQYF. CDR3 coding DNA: TGCGCCAGCAGTGACTCTGACACCTCCTACGAGCAGTACTTC.

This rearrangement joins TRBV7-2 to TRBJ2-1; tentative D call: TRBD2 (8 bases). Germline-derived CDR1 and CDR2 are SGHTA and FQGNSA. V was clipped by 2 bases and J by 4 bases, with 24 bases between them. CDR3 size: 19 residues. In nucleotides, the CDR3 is TGTGCCAGCAGCTTATGGCCAGGACAGGCGCCGGGAGGGTACAATGAGCAGTTCTTC. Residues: CASSLWPGQAPGGYNEQFF.

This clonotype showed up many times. The CDR3 here is CASGGQGNTGELFF. The CDR3 coding sequence is TGCGCCAGCGGGGGACAAGGGAACACCGGGGAGCTGTTTTTT. The chain links TRBV10-2 to TRBJ2-2; D possibly corresponds to TRBD1 (6 bases). V dropped 8 bases and J dropped 1 base, with 11 bases sitting between them. The CDR3 extends over 14 amino acids. CDR1 and CDR2 (germline): WSHSY, SAAADI.

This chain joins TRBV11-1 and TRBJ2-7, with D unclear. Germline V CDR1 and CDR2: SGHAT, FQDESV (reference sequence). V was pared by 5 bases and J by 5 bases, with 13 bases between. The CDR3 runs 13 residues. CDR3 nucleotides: TGTGCCAGCAGCCACCAGGTGGCTGACGAGCAGTACTTC. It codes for CASSHQVADEQYF.